The 14 T cell receptor beta chains given below trace back to one sample, sequenced in a study of blood T cells in healthy people across ages. Combining a sample-barcoded 5' primer with a J-beta primer mix, a second PCR ran for roughly 6 to 11 cycles. TCRdb reanalysed the 5' RACE reads using MiXCR and keeps one entry per CDR3 protein. The repertoire consists of fewer than 800,000 distinct CDR3 sequences, with about 32% occurring once and the leading ten covering about 16%. The sequencing input was blood. The source of these receptors is a woman aged 80 or older in good health.

This clonotype was detected a few times. The V gene is TRBV5-1, the J gene TRBJ2-1; 13 nucleotides align to TRBD2. In germline, CDR1 is SGHRS, CDR2 YFSETQ. This CDR3 spans 16 amino acids. Germline trimming cut 3 bases from V and 5 bases from J; bases unmatched to any gene: 5. CDR3 bases: TGCGCCAGCAGCTCCCAAGGACTAGCGGGAGACAATGAGCAGTTCTTC. It translates to CASSSQGLAGDNEQFF.

As for this clonotype: This clone may be a read error of a much larger clone one base away. The CDR3 does not close with the conserved phenylalanine or tryptophan, likely indicating a read error. The rearrangement joins TRBV29-1 to TRBJ1-1, with a weak D call TRBD1 (6 bases). The V end was cut by 3 bases, the J end by 1 base, with 9 bases between. Per the germline V gene, CDR1 is SQVTM and CDR2 is ANQGSEA. This CDR3 comprises 13 residues. The CDR3 DNA is TGCAGCGTTGAGGGGACACCGAACACTGAAGCTTTCATT. Amino acid sequence: CSVEGTPNTEAFI.

J is TRBJ2-2 and V is TRBV7-2; the D is unclear. Trimming shortened V by 2 bases and J by 0 bases, and 7 bases separated the two germline ends. Germline loops: CDR1 SGHTA, CDR2 FQGNSA. The length of the CDR3 is 15 residues. The CDR3 DNA sequence: TGTGCCAGCAGCTTACACCAGGCGAACACCGGGGAGCTGTTTTTT. Translation: CASSLHQANTGELFF.

The chain uses TRBV30 and TRBJ1-5, with 8 bases lining up with TRBD1. Trimming at V came to 1 base and at J to 4 bases, leaving 12 bases not matched to a gene. This CDR3 is 17 amino acids long. Germline loops: CDR1 GTSNPN, CDR2 SVGIG (reference sequence). CDR3 DNA sequence: TGTGCCTGGAGTGGCATGTGGGCAGGGGGCGGAAATCAGCCCCAGCATTTT. This codes for CAWSGMWAGGGNQPQHF.

This clonotype was recorded a few times. This chain connects TRBV7-2 to TRBJ2-5; perhaps TRBD2 as D (6 bases). The V and J ends lost 2 bases and 2 bases respectively, with 12 bases between them. The CDR3 has 15 residues. CDR1 is SGHTA and CDR2 is FQGNSA in the germline V gene. Written as DNA, the CDR3 is TGTGCCAGCAGCTTAAGGCGGGGTCAGCAAGAGACCCAGTACTTC. Its protein product is CASSLRRGQQETQYF.

This clonotype was detected ten times or more. The rearrangement joins TRBV20-1 to TRBJ2-1, with D possibly being TRBD1 or TRBD2 (5 bases each). This CDR3 contains 13 residues. The V gene lost 4 bases and the J gene lost 5 bases, with 12 bases spanning the gap. CDR1 and CDR2 from the germline V gene are DFQATT and SNEGSKA (reference sequence). The CDR3 bases are TGCAGTGCTACAGGGACCTGGGACAATGAGCAGTTCTTC. Its translation: CSATGTWDNEQFF.

This clonotype has a count of ten or more. A much larger clone lies one base from this, so it may be a read error. This chain connects TRBV5-1 to TRBJ2-1; D is perhaps TRBD1 (6 bases). The CDR3 runs to 13 residues. Trimming pared 4 bases from V and 8 bases from J, leaving 13 bases between. Germline V gene lookup returns CDR1 SGHRS and CDR2 YFSETQ. The CDR3 reads CASSVQGWHEQFF. Written as DNA, the CDR3 is TGCGCCAGCAGCGTACAGGGTTGGCATGAGCAGTTCTTC.

This clonotype was found many times. This chain joins TRBV6-1 and TRBJ1-2; 7 positions agree with TRBD1. The germline gives CDR1 MNHNS, CDR2 SASEGT. CDR3 size: 14 residues. J lost 5 bases, V lost 0 bases, and 3 bases had no gene match. The chain's CDR3 is CASSEAGRGYGYTF. CDR3 in DNA: TGTGCCAGCAGTGAAGCCGGCAGGGGGTATGGCTACACCTTC.

The table lists this clonotype with many counts. The gene calls are TRBV15 and TRBJ2-5; TRBD1 matches at 7 bases. Germline trimming cut 1 base from V and 7 bases from J; bases unmatched to any gene: 6. Germline CDR1 is LNHNV and CDR2 is YYDKDF (reference sequence). This CDR3 has 14 amino acids. The CDR3 DNA reads as TGTGCCACCAGCAGAGCGACAGGGCGTGGGACCCAGTACTTC. Translated: CATSRATGRGTQYF. Using reference TRBV15 and TRBJ2-5 for the parts outside the CDR3, the full variable domain is DAMVIQNPRYQVTQFGKPVTLSCSQTLNHNVMYWYQQKSSQAPKLLFHYYDKDFNNEADTPDNFQSRRPNTSFCFLDIRSPGLGDTAMYLCATSRATGRGTQYFGPGTRLLVL.

Comment on this clonotype: The final CDR3 position lacks the conserved phenylalanine or tryptophan, pointing to a likely read error. The chain employs TRBV3-1 and TRBJ2-6; weak D call: TRBD1 (5 bases). CDR3 length: 14 amino acids. Trimming removed 0 bases from V and 8 bases from J, with 8 bases in between. Germline V gene data show CDR1 as LGHDT and CDR2 as YNNKEL (reference sequence). CDR3 residues: CASSQEGHPNVLTC. Here the CDR3 DNA reads TGTGCCAGCAGCCAAGAGGGGCACCCCAACGTCCTGACTTGC.

Concerning this clonotype: One end of the junction fails to match germline, which may point to a read error. This rearrangement joins TRBV12-3 or TRBV12-4 to TRBJ1-6, with D unclear. The CDR3 is 12 residues long. The CDR3 loop is CASRLQNSPRHF. The CDR3 bases are TGTGCCAGCAGACTACAGAATTCACCCCGCCACTTT.

This clonotype was observed at least ten times. This may arise from a read error, as a much more abundant clone is one base away. J is TRBJ2-5 and V is TRBV29-1; TRBD1 is a possible D gene (7 bases). In germline, CDR1 is SQVTM, CDR2 ANQGSEA. V gave up 7 bases and J gave up 5 bases, with 14 bases separating them. The CDR3 length is 12 residues. CDR3 sequence: CSGVPGGETQYF. The CDR3 DNA follows: TGCAGCGGCGTACCAGGGGGGGAGACCCAGTACTTC.

The chain links TRBV29-1 to TRBJ2-2, with TRBD1 matching 8 bases. Germline loops: CDR1 SQVTM, CDR2 ANQGSEA. The CDR3 runs 14 residues. The V segment lost 4 bases and the J segment 1 base; nucleotides outside the gene matches: 2. CDR3 DNA: TGCAGCGTTGCCGGGACAGGGAACACCGGGGAGCTGTTTTTT. Translation: CSVAGTGNTGELFF.

In regard to this clonotype: A much larger clone sits a single nucleotide away, making a read error possible. The rearrangement uses TRBV5-4 and TRBJ1-2, with a possible D match to TRBD1 (5 bases). Germline V lookup: CDR1 SGHNT, CDR2 YYREEE (reference sequence). V lost 3 bases and J lost 13, with 16 bases in between. The CDR3 totals 12 residues. The CDR3 DNA reads TGTGCCAGCAGCTCGGCCGCGGTGGGGCGCACCTTC. Translated: CASSSAAVGRTF.